This T cell receptor (beta chain) comes out of a study of T-cell memory formation after mild COVID-19 (dated by TCRdb to the early 2020s). Turning to the overall study: Most TCR sequence clusters were specific to one of the two donors. Two young, previously healthy adult volunteers, one female and one male, were included in the cohort. In two donors, T-cell clones that expanded and contracted after mild COVID-19 were followed by sequencing TCRalpha and TCRbeta repertoires longitudinally.

Sequences SGHNT (CDR1) and YYREEE (CDR2) are obtained from the germline V gene (reference sequence). The CDR3 spans 15 residues, from the cysteine through the phenylalanine. Here the CDR3 DNA is all that survives: 45 bases in frame from base 1. Trimming takes 3 bases off V and 6 bases off J; junction bases not matched to a gene: 7. Study-level results and caveats: Only two mild cases were covered in the study, and larger cohorts including severe cases with pre-infection samples were considered necessary. Contracting CD4+ clones were found mainly in CM and EM memory subsets, while CD8+ clones were enriched in EMRA. SARS-CoV-2 specificity was not confirmed for the second-wave clones peaking on day 37. Some responding clones were detected in pre-infection memory, which suggested that pre-existing cross-reactive memory T cells had joined the SARS-CoV-2 response. From day 15 to 85, contracting clones showed balanced CD4/CD8 phenotypes, whereas a second wave of clones that expanded from day 15 to 37 leaned towards CD4+.

Sequencing was carried out with an Illumina NovaSeq 6000. Using 5'RACE with constant-segment primers, TCRalpha and TCRbeta cDNA libraries were constructed, with sample barcodes and unique molecular identifiers added in the process. RNA was extracted from every sample with Trizol reagent. Library amplification was performed in two PCR steps, and a second sample barcode and Illumina TruSeq adapters were introduced in the second step. Sequencing of the libraries was done on an Illumina NovaSeq, producing 2 x 150 bp paired-end reads. As for how the authors treated the data: Reads were demultiplexed and collapsed into UMI-guided consensus sequences with migec v1.2.7. Using mixcr v2.1.11, UMI consensuses were aligned to TRA and TRB V and J templates and then assembled into clonotypes. A clonotype was counted as expanded or contracted only when both edgeR and NoisET called the clonotype significant, with the noise models trained on biological replicates. edgeR calls used a false discovery rate-adjusted p below 0.01 and a log2 fold-change threshold of 1. PCA with hierarchical clustering of max-normalized trajectories of the 1000 most abundant clonotypes was used as exploratory dynamics analysis. The CD4 or CD8 phenotype of responding clones was assigned using the separately sequenced CD4+ and CD8+ repertoires. TCRdb trimmed the raw reads at Q25, called clones with MiXCR and kept productive beta chains. Rows matching on CDR3 protein sequence are summarized as one entry with the most common DNA and genes. The V and J calls were not made by the authors but by TCRdb's processing. The sample profile shows approximately 500,000 distinct CDR3 sequences; roughly 25% of them were found once. The ten largest account for approximately 12% of the sample.

Ficoll-Paque density gradient centrifugation was used to isolate PBMCs. In regard to this clonotype: Which antigen it targets is not known. It has no much larger one-base neighbor in the sample; base qualities were not kept.

The chain was built from TRBV5-4 and TRBJ2-1; a stretch of 9 junction bases matches TRBD2. Sequencing used PBMCs or a T cell subset sorted from them (not recorded which). This clonotype was sampled from an adult woman who had mild COVID-19 (a few samples of this study predate the infection). The sample titles of this study are shuffled in the database, so cell type and time point are left out; the donor was told from shared clones. The nucleotide sequence reads TGTGCCAGCAGCTCTGACGGGACTAGCTTCAATGAGCAGTTCTTC. This sequence encodes CASSSDGTSFNEQFF.